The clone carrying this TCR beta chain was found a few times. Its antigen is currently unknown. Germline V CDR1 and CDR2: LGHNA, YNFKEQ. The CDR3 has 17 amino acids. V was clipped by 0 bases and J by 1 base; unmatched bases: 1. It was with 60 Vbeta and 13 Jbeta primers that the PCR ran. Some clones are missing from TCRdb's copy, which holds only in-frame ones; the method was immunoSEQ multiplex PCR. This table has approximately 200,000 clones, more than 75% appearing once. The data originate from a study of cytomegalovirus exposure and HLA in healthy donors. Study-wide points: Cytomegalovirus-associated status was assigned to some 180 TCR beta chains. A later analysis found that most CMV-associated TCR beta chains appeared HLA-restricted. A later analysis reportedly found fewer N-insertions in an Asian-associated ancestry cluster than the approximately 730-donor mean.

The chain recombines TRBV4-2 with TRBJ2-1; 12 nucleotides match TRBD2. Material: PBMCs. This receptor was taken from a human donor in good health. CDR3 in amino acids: CASSQDLAGGSYNEQFF. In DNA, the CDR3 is TGTGCCAGCAGCCAAGATCTAGCGGGAGGGTCCTACAATGAGCAGTTCTTC.